This T cell receptor beta chain was sequenced during a study of blood T cells in healthy people across ages. General study results and limits: Strongly correlated with naive T cell percentage was TCR beta diversity. Older individuals had lower TCR beta diversity per million T cells (the decline was roughly linear).

It was roughly 10 milliliters of peripheral blood that were drawn from each donor. Germline CDR1 and CDR2: MNHEY and SVGEGT. The CDR3 extends over 13 amino acids. It was with a sample-barcoded 5' primer and a J-beta primer mix that a second PCR of roughly 6 to 12 cycles was run. MiXCR, applied by TCRdb to the 5' RACE reads, yields one record per CDR3 protein. Of approximately 800,000 distinct CDR3 sequences listed, less than 70% are singletons. About this clonotype: Its antigen is unknown. Sequence at one end of the junction differs from germline and may be a read error.

Sequencing used blood. This sequence originates from an elderly man in good health. The chain joins TRBV6-2 or TRBV6-3 to TRBJ2-1; weak D call: TRBD1 (6 bases). CDR3 sequence: CVSSTGRDNEQFF. In nucleotides, the CDR3 is TGTGTCAGCAGTACAGGGCGAGACAATGAGCAGTTCTTC.